The present entry profiles one TCR beta chain with its context. This CDR3 is built from 17 residues. Germline values: CDR1 MNHEY, CDR2 SMNVEV (reference sequence). Germline trimming cut 7 bases from V and 5 bases from J; bases unmatched to any gene: 13. The data were taken from a study of blood T cell repertoires in COVID-19. About the research overall: Spain, Italy and the United States supplied samples that represented acute and convalescent COVID-19.

Methods used by the authors: Using reference gene primer amplification, nucleated cell counts were estimated. The method was immunoSEQ multiplex PCR; TCRdb's version includes in-frame clones alone and lacks a portion of them. Clone size and V and J calls were adopted from that table, with D and trimming inferred from the DNA. Of just over 150,000 clones listed, 80% to 95% were seen once; the top ten hold over 3.5%. This clonotype was sampled from a woman in her fifties or sixties with acute or convalescent COVID-19. The sample comprised peripheral blood. This chain connects TRBV27 to TRBJ2-1; TRBD2 matches 11 bases. In DNA form, the CDR3 reads TGTGCCAGCACCCTCGTATTAGCGGGAGGGCCGGACAATGAGCAGTTCTTC. This gives the protein CASTLVLAGGPDNEQFF.